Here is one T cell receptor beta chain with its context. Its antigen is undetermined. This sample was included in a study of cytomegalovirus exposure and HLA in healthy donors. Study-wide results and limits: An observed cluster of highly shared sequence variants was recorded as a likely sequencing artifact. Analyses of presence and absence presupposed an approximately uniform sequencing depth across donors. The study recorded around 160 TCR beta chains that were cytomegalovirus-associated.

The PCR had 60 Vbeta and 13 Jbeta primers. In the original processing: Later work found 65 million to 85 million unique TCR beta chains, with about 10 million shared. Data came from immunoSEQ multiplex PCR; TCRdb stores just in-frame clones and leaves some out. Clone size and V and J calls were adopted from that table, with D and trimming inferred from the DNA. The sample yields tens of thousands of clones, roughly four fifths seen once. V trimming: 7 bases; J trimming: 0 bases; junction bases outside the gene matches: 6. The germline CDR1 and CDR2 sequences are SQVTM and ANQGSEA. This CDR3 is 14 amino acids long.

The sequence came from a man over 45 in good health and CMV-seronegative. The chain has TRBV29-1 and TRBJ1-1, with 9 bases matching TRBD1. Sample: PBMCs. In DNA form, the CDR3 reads TGCAGCGCGGGACAGGGAGGATTGAACACTGAAGCTTTCTTT. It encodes CSAGQGGLNTEAFF.